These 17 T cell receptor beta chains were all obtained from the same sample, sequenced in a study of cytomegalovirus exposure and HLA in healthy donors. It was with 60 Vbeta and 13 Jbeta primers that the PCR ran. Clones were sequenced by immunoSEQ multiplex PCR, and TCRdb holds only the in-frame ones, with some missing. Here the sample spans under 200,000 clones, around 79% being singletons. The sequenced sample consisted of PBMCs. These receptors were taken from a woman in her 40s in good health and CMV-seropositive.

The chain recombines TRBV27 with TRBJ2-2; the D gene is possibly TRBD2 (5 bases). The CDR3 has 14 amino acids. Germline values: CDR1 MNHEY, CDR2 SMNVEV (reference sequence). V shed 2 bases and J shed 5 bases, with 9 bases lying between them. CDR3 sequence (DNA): TGTGCCAGCAGTTTAGAAGAGCGGACCGGGGAGCTGTTTTTT. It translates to CASSLEERTGELFF.

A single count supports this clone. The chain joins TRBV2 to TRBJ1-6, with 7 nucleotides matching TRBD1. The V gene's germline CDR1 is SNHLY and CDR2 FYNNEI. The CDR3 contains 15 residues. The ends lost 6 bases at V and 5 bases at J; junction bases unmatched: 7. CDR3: CASSQLRGDNSPLHF. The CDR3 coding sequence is TGTGCCAGCAGCCAACTCAGGGGGGATAATTCACCCCTCCACTTT.

DNA for the CDR3: TGTGCCAGCAGCCCGGGACAGTTCTGGAGCACAGATACGCAGTATTTT. Translated, it gives CASSPGQFWSTDTQYF. The chain has TRBV5-8 and TRBJ2-3, with TRBD1 matching 7 bases. Trimming took 4 bases from V and 0 from J; bases not matched to a gene: 8. Germline V gene data show CDR1 as SGHTS and CDR2 as YDEGEE. This CDR3 comprises 16 residues.

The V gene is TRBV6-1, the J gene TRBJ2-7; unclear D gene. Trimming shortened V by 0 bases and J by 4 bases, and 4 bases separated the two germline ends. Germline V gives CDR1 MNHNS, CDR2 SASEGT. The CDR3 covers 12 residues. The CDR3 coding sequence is TGTGCCAGCAGTGAAGCGTCGTACGAGCAGTACTTC. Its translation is CASSEASYEQYF.

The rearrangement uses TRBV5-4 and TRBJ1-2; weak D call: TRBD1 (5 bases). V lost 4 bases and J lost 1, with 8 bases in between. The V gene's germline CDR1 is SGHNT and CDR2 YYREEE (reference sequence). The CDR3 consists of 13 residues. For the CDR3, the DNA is TGTGCCAGCAGCCCCGACAGTAACTATGGCTACACCTTC. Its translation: CASSPDSNYGYTF.

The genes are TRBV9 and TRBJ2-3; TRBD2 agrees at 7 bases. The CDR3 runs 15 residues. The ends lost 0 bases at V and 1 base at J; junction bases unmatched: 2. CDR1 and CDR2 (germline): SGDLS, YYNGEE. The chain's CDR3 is CASSVGGRGTDTQYF. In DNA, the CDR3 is TGTGCCAGCAGCGTAGGGGGGAGGGGCACAGATACGCAGTATTTT.

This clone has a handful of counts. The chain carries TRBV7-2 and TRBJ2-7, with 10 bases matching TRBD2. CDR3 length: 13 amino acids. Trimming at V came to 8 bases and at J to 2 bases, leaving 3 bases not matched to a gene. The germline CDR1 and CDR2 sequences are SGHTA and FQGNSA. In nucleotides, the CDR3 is TGTGCCAGCCAGCGGGAGGGACCCTACGAGCAGTACTTC. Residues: CASQREGPYEQYF.

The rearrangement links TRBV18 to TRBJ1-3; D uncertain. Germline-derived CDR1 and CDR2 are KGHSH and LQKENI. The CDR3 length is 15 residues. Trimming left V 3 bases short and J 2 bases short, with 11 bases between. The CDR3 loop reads CASSPNSNTGNTIYF. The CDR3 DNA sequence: TGTGCCAGCTCACCTAACAGTAATACTGGAAACACCATATATTTT. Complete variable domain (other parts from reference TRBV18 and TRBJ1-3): NAGVMQNPRHLVRRRGQEARLRCSPMKGHSHVYWYRQLPEEGLKFMVYLQKENIIDESGMPKERFSAEFPKEGPSILRIQQVVRGDSAAYFCASSPNSNTGNTIYFGEGSWLTVV.

In nucleotides, the CDR3 is TGTGCCAGTAGCCCAGGGTGGTCGCAAGAGACCCAGTACTTC. The encoded protein is CASSPGWSQETQYF. The chain joins TRBV19 to TRBJ2-5; tentatively, D is TRBD1 (5 bases). CDR3 length: 14 residues. V lost 6 bases and J 2 bases, leaving 13 bases between the germline ends. The germline gives CDR1 LNHDA, CDR2 SQIVND (reference sequence).

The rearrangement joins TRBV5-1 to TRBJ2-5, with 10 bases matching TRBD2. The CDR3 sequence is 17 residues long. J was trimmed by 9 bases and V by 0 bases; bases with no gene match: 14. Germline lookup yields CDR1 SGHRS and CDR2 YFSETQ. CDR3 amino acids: CASSLAGASGGPLAQYF. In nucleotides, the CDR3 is TGCGCCAGCAGCTTGGCCGGCGCTAGCGGGGGCCCCTTGGCCCAGTACTTC.

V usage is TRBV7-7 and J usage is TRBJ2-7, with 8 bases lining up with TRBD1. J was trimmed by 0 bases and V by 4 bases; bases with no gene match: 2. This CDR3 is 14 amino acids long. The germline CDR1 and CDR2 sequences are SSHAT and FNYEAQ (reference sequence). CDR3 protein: CASSSGTGSYEQYF. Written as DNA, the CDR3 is TGTGCCAGCAGCTCTGGGACAGGCTCCTACGAGCAGTACTTC.

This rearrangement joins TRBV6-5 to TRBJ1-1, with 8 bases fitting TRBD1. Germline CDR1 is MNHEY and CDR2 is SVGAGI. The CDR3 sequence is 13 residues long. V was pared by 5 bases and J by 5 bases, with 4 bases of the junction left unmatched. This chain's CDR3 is CASSARGRTEAFF. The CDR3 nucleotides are TGTGCCAGCAGTGCCAGGGGGCGGACTGAAGCTTTCTTT.

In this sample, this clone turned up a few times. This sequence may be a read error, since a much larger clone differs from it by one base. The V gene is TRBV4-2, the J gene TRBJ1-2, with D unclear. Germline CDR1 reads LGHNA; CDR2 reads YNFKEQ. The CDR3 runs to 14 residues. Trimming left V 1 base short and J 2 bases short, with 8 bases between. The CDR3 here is CASSQAGINYGYTF. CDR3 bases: TGTGCCAGCAGCCAAGCAGGAATAAACTATGGCTACACCTTC.

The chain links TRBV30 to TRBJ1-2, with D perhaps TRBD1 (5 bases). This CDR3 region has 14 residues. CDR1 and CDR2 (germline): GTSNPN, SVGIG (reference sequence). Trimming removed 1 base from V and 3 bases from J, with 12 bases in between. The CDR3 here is CAWSGSGQYYGYTF. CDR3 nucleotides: TGTGCCTGGAGTGGATCAGGGCAGTACTATGGCTACACCTTC.

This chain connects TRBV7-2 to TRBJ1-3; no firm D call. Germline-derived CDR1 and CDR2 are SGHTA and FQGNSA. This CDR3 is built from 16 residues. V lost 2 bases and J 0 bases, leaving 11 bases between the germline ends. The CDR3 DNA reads TGTGCCAGCAGCTTAAGGACTCTTAGCTCTGGAAACACCATATATTTT. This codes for CASSLRTLSSGNTIYF.

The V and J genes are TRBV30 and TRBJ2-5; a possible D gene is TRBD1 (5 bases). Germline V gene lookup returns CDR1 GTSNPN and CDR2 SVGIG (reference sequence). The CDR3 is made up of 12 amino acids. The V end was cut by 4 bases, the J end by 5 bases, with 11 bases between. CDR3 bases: TGTGCCTGGACCCCCTCAGGGGAGACCCAGTACTTC. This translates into CAWTPSGETQYF.

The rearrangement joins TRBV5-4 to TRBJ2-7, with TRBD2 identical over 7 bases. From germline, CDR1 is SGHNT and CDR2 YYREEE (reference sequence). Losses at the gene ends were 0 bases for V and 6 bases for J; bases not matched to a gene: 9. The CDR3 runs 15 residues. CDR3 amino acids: CASSLGLAAVSEQYF. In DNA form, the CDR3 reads TGTGCCAGCAGCTTGGGACTAGCCGCCGTCTCCGAGCAGTACTTC. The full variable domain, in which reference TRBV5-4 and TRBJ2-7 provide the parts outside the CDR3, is ETGVTQSPTHLIKTRGQQVTLRCSSQSGHNTVSWYQQALGQGPQFIFQYYREEENGRGNFPPRFSGLQFPNYSSELNVNALELDDSALYLCASSLGLAAVSEQYFGPGTRLTVT.